Listed below are T cell receptor beta chains from one sample, sequenced in a study of shared T cell receptors in the human thymus. Measured with immunoSEQ multiplex PCR; TCRdb has only the in-frame clones, and not every one. The profile covers hundreds of thousands of clones, with over 75% appearing a single time and just under 0.0095% taken by the ten largest. This same sample was also taken into another study, of human thymus T cells.

Input material: thymocytes. These receptor sequences come from a boy younger than two with a congenital heart defect. CDR3s include the opening cysteine and the closing phenylalanine or tryptophan. The order of the fields is D gene, clone size, V gene, J gene, CDR3 DNA, CDR3 protein. D genes are given only for firm matches. Clone size is given for some rows only: seen once, a few or many times, or a class if the clone is expanded.

TRBD2	NA	TRBV7-3	TRBJ2-3	TGTGCCAGCAGCATAACGGGGGGGCACACAGATACGCAGTATTTT	CASSITGGHTDTQYF
TRBD1	NA	TRBV5-6	TRBJ2-2	TGTGCCAGCAGCTCCGGACAGGTTTTGAACACCGGGGAGCTGTTTTTT	CASSSGQVLNTGELFF
TRBD1	NA	TRBV5-6	TRBJ1-4	TGTGCCAGCAGCCCACAGGGGGCACCAGAAAAACTGTTTTTT	CASSPQGAPEKLFF
TRBD1	NA	TRBV7-2	TRBJ1-5	TGTGCCAGCAGCTTATCCGCAGGGGGCAATAGCAATCAGCCCCAGCATTTT	CASSLSAGGNSNQPQHF
NA	NA	TRBV5-1	TRBJ1-5	TGCGCCAGCAGCTTGGCGGGGAGGGCAGGACGCAATCAGCCCCAGCATTTT	CASSLAGRAGRNQPQHF
TRBD2	NA	TRBV5-4	TRBJ2-7	TGTGCCAGCAGCCCAAACCCCACTAGCGGGAACGGGTACGAGCAGTACTTC	CASSPNPTSGNGYEQYF
TRBD1	NA	TRBV6-4	TRBJ2-1	TGTGCCAGCAGTCCGGACAGGGTTGTCCATGAGCAGTTCTTC	CASSPDRVVHEQFF
NA	once	TRBV9	TRBJ2-5	TGTGCCAGCAGCGAAGGACAGTCGAAAAAAGAGACCCAGTACTTC	CASSEGQSKKETQYF
NA	NA	TRBV11-2	TRBJ2-1	TGTGCCAGCAGCTTCAGGGGTCCCGACAATGAGCAGTTCTTC	CASSFRGPDNEQFF
NA	NA	TRBV6-6	TRBJ2-1	TGTGCCAGCAGTTACGGTGCGGGACGCTTCTACAATGAGCAGTTCTTC	CASSYGAGRFYNEQFF
NA	NA	TRBV28	TRBJ1-2	TGTGCCAGCAGTCCCCGCAGGGCTAACTATGGCTACACCTTC	CASSPRRANYGYTF
NA	NA	TRBV28	TRBJ1-4	TGTGCCAGCAGTTTACGGGTGAATGAAAAACTGTTTTTT	CASSLRVNEKLFF
TRBD1	NA	TRBV6-6	TRBJ2-2	TGTGCCATCGACCATGGGGGACAGTTCCCCGGGGAGCTGTTTTTT	CAIDHGGQFPGELFF
NA	NA	TRBV10-1	TRBJ1-3	TGCGCCAGCAGTGAGTCGAATCGTCCGGGAAGCTCTGGAAACACCATATATTTT	CASSESNRPGSSGNTIYF
TRBD2	NA	TRBV6-5	TRBJ2-5	TGTGCCAGCAGCCTGGGACTAGCGGGGGTAGAGACCCAGTACTTC	CASSLGLAGVETQYF
NA	NA	TRBV7-2	TRBJ2-1	TGTGCCAGTCACATCGAGCAGTTCTTC	CASHIEQFF
TRBD1	NA	TRBV29-1	TRBJ1-1	TGCAGCGTCGTCATGACAGGGGCGGACACTGAAGCTTTCTTT	CSVVMTGADTEAFF
NA	NA	TRBV27	TRBJ2-1	TGTGCCAGCAGTCCGGTACCATTGCACAATGAGCAGTTCTTC	CASSPVPLHNEQFF
NA	NA	TRBV4-3	TRBJ1-3	TGCGCCAGCAGCCAAGATGCAACAGCCGGAAACACCATATATTTT	CASSQDATAGNTIYF
NA	NA	TRBV11-1	TRBJ2-7	TGTGCCAGCAGCTTAGGTGCGGGCAGGCGGGCCTCCTACGAGCAGTACTTC	CASSLGAGRRASYEQYF
TRBD1	NA	TRBV6-5	TRBJ2-5	TGTGCCAGCAGACAGGGGTTCCAAGAGACCCAGTACTTC	CASRQGFQETQYF
NA	NA	TRBV28	TRBJ2-7	TGTGCCAGCAGTTCCGGGACTCTGTTCTACGAGCAGTACTTC	CASSSGTLFYEQYF
NA	NA	TRBV18	TRBJ2-1	TGTGCCAGCTCACCACCGGGAATCCTAAACAGGGTAGGGAATTACAATGAGCAGTTCTTC	CASSPPGILNRVGNYNEQFF
NA	few	TRBV6-5	TRBJ1-2	TGTGCCAGCAGTACAACAGGGCTCGGCTACACCTTC	CASSTTGLGYTF
NA	NA	TRBV28	TRBJ2-7	TGTGCCAGCAGTTTAGCTCCGGGTTACTACGAGCAGTACTTC	CASSLAPGYYEQYF
NA	NA	TRBV11-2	TRBJ2-7	TGTGCCAGCAGCTTAGAGGAGGGGAGGTGGGAGCAGTACTTC	CASSLEEGRWEQYF
NA	NA	TRBV7-6	TRBJ2-7	TGTGCCAGCAGCCCCGTGCTAGCTCTTTCAACCTACGAGCAGTACTTC	CASSPVLALSTYEQYF
TRBD1	NA	TRBV7-9	TRBJ1-6	TGTGCCAGCAGCGTGGGACAGGGGTCCTATAATTCACCCCTCCACTTT	CASSVGQGSYNSPLHF
TRBD1	NA	TRBV10-2	TRBJ2-7	TGCGCCAGCCGGGACAGTCGTATCTACTACGAGCAGTACTTC	CASRDSRIYYEQYF
NA	NA	TRBV11-2	TRBJ2-4	TGTGCCAGCGGACCTAGCCCCATTCAGTACTTC	CASGPSPIQYF
NA	NA	TRBV5-5	TRBJ2-1	TGTGCCAGCAGCTTGGTGGTGGACACCCGAGGTGCCTACAATGAGCAGTTCTTC	CASSLVVDTRGAYNEQFF
TRBD1	NA	TRBV5-6	TRBJ2-7	TGTGCCAGCAGCTTCGGACAGGGGTCCTACGAGCAGTACTTC	CASSFGQGSYEQYF
NA	NA	TRBV19	TRBJ2-5	TGTGCCAGTAGTGAATCCAGGGTGGGGGAGACCCAGTACTTC	CASSESRVGETQYF
NA	NA	TRBV9	TRBJ2-4	TGTGCCAGCAGCCCCCGAGGAGGGCTGGACATTCAGTACTTC	CASSPRGGLDIQYF
TRBD1	NA	TRBV2	TRBJ1-2	TGTGCCAGCAGTGAAGCGCTTCTCAGGGCAGGGGGCATCCGGCTGTATGGCTACACCTTC	CASSEALLRAGGIRLYGYTF
TRBD2	NA	TRBV29-1	TRBJ2-3	TGCAGCGTTGCCCCCATAGCGGCCCGTCGGGAGGGGTACACAGATACGCAGTATTTT	CSVAPIAARREGYTDTQYF
TRBD2	NA	TRBV7-8	TRBJ2-2	TGTGCCAGCAGCCCCGGGGGGTTTATGGCCGGGGAGCTGTTTTTT	CASSPGGFMAGELFF
NA	NA	TRBV7-2	TRBJ2-3	TGTGCCAGCAGCTTAGCGCGGGTGACAGATACGCAGTATTTT	CASSLARVTDTQYF
TRBD1	NA	TRBV13	TRBJ1-2	TGTGCCAGCAGCTTAGGGGGGGACAGGGGAGGCTTCTATGGCTACACCTTC	CASSLGGDRGGFYGYTF
TRBD1	NA	TRBV6-1	TRBJ1-5	TGTGCCAGCAGTGAAAAAAGACAGGGTCGGAACCCGAATCAGCCCCAGCATTTT	CASSEKRQGRNPNQPQHF
TRBD1	NA	TRBV28	TRBJ1-5	TGTGCCAGCAGTACCGATTTGGGACAGCCAAATCAGCCCCAGCATTTT	CASSTDLGQPNQPQHF
NA	NA	TRBV12-5	TRBJ2-5	TGTGCTAGTGGTTTGGTACGCTGTCCCAGGACCCAGTACTTC	CASGLVRCPRTQYF
TRBD1	NA	TRBV10-1	TRBJ2-3	TGCGCCAGCAGTGAGGGACAGGGGTACGCGGTCACAGATACGCAGTATTTT	CASSEGQGYAVTDTQYF
NA	once	TRBV6-1	TRBJ2-1	TGTGCCAGCACGTGGGTCCGGAGAGCGGACAATGAGCAGTTCTTC	CASTWVRRADNEQFF
TRBD2	NA	TRBV4-1	TRBJ2-2	TGCGCCAGCAGCCAGGATAGCGGGGGCCCGAACACCGGGGAGCTGTTTTTT	CASSQDSGGPNTGELFF